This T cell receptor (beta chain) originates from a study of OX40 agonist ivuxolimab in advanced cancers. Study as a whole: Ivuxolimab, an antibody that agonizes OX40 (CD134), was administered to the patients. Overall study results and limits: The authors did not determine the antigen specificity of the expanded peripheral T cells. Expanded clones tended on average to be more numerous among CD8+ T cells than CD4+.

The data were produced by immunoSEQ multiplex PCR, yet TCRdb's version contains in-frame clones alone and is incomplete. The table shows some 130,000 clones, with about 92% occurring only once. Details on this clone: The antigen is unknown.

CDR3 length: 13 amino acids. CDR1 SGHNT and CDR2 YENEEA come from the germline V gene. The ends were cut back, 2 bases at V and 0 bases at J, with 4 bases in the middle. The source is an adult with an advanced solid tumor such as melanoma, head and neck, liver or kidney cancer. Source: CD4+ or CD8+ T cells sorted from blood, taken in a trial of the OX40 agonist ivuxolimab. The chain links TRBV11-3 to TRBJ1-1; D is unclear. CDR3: CASSLKMNTEAFF. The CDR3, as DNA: TGTGCCAGCAGCTTAAAAATGAACACTGAAGCTTTCTTT.